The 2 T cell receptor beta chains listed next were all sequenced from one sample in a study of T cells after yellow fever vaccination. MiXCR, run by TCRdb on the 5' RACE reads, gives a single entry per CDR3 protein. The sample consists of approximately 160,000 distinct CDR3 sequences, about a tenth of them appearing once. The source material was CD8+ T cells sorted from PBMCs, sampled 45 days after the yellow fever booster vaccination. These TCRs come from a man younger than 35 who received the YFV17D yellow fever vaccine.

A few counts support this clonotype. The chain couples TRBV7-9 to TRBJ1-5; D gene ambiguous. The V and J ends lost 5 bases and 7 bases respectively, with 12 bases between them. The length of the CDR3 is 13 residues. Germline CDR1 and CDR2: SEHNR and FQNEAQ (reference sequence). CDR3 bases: TGTGCCAGCAGCCCAGAAGTTAGACAGCCCCAGCATTTT. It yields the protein CASSPEVRQPQHF.

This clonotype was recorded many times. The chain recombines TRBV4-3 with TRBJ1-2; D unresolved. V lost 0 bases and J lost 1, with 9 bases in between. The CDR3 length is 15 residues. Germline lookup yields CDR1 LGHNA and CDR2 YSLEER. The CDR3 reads CASSQDPRSNYGYTF. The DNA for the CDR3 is TGCGCCAGCAGCCAAGATCCCCGGAGTAACTATGGCTACACCTTC.